These 2 T cell receptor beta chains came from one sample sequenced in a study of shared clonotypes between healthy human individuals. TCRdb's copy holds only in-frame clones and misses some; the assay was immunoSEQ multiplex PCR. This table holds around 1.6 million clones, around 98% found once. The sample was naive CD4+ T cells sorted from blood. Subset here: CD45RA+ positively selected. These receptors were obtained from a man aged 30 to 45 in good health.

This chain uses TRBV5-4 with TRBJ1-2; TRBD1 is a possible D gene (5 bases). With 4 bases removed from V and 4 bases from J, the gap between germline ends came to 20 bases. This CDR3 is 16 amino acids long. Germline lookup yields CDR1 SGHNT and CDR2 YYREEE (reference sequence). The CDR3 region is CASSPKDGGRGYGYTF. CDR3 bases: TGTGCCAGCAGCCCAAAAGACGGGGGTAGGGGCTATGGCTACACCTTC.

V usage is TRBV19 and J usage is TRBJ2-1; TRBD2 matches at 14 bases. Germline V gene sequence: CDR1 LNHDA, CDR2 SQIVND (reference sequence). Trimming cost V 5 bases and J 4 bases; bases outside gene matches: 10. The CDR3 is made up of 18 amino acids. The CDR3 reads CASSSYSGTSGGYNEQFF. The CDR3 DNA is TGTGCCAGTAGTTCATACTCCGGGACTAGCGGGGGATACAATGAGCAGTTCTTC.